This T cell receptor (beta chain) is from a study of cytomegalovirus exposure and HLA in healthy donors. The overall study: Out of approximately 400 genotyped donors, less than 85% belonged to the Caucasian-associated ancestry cluster. General study findings and limits: Among the most significant clusters, several appeared linked to common viral pathogens in a later analysis. The authors enumerated 180 or so TCR beta chains as linked to cytomegalovirus. Cytomegalovirus status was reportedly diagnosed by the classifier with high sensitivity and specificity.

Vbeta (60) and Jbeta (13) primers were used in the PCR. Generated by immunoSEQ multiplex PCR, the TCRdb table keeps only in-frame clones and is missing some. This table has over 150,000 clones, about 76% appearing once. In the case of this clone: The target antigen is unknown.

J was trimmed by 6 bases and V by 5 bases; bases with no gene match: 11. CDR3 length: 15 residues. Germline CDR1 and CDR2: PRHDT and FYEKMQ (reference sequence). Sequences were obtained from PBMCs. The clonotype was recovered from a male donor in good health and CMV-seropositive. V gene TRBV13 combines with J gene TRBJ1-1, with TRBD1 matching over 8 bases. The CDR3 reads CASSLPGTGPAEAFF. CDR3 nucleotide sequence: TGTGCCAGCAGCCTACCTGGGACAGGACCCGCTGAAGCTTTCTTT.